This T cell receptor (beta chain) was profiled in a study of OX40 agonist ivuxolimab in advanced cancers. The table came from immunoSEQ multiplex PCR; TCRdb's copy has only in-frame clones and leaves some out. This table holds 55,000 to 75,000 clones, roughly 82% found once. Trimming at V came to 7 bases and at J to 13 bases, leaving 15 bases not matched to a gene. Looked up from germline, CDR1 is MNHNS and CDR2 is SASEGT. This CDR3 has 14 amino acids. The chain joins TRBV6-1 to TRBJ1-4, with 7 bases that match TRBD1. The starting material was CD4+ or CD8+ T cells sorted from blood, obtained in a trial of the OX40 agonist ivuxolimab. This TCR came from an adult with an advanced solid tumor such as melanoma, head and neck, liver or kidney cancer. CDR3: CASTSQGRGRGLFF. In DNA form, the CDR3 reads TGTGCCAGCACCTCACAGGGGAGGGGCCGGGGACTGTTTTTT.